The clone carrying this T cell receptor (beta chain) was observed at least ten times. Its antigen is undetermined. This sample is part of a study of identical twins. Germline CDR1 and CDR2: DFQATT and SNEGSKA (reference sequence). V gave up 2 bases and J gave up 2 bases, with 13 bases separating them. This CDR3 has 15 amino acids. Study-level points and caveats: Twins' surplus sharing was weaker for beta out-of-frame sequences. Interpretation of the results relied on cross-sectional statistical analysis and not on following the same donors. The abundant beta clonotypes from cord blood had fewer insertions, and memory repertoires had none of this.

After template switching added a universal primer site, the resulting cDNA carried unique molecular identifiers. One entry per CDR3 protein results from TCRdb running MiXCR on the 5' RACE reads. The repertoire consists of hundreds of thousands of distinct CDR3 sequences, with 5.5% to 6.5% occurring once and the leading ten covering 1.5% to 2%. The sample comprised naive T cells sorted from blood. The chain links TRBV20-1 to TRBJ2-1; D remains unclear. The sequence derives from a man younger than 35 in good health. The CDR3 spells CSARSLRGTYNEQFF. The CDR3 DNA is TGCAGTGCTAGATCCCTCAGAGGCACCTACAATGAGCAGTTCTTC.